These 5 T cell receptor beta chains were all obtained from the same sample, sequenced in a study of cytomegalovirus exposure and HLA in healthy donors. In the PCR, 60 Vbeta and 13 Jbeta primers were used. Generated by immunoSEQ multiplex PCR, the TCRdb table keeps only in-frame clones and is missing some. The sample lists fewer than 130,000 clones, more than 60% seen once, with roughly 5% in the top ten. The sequenced sample consisted of PBMCs. The source is a female donor in good health and CMV-seropositive.

The chain has TRBV28 and TRBJ2-7, with D possibly TRBD1 on 7 matching bases. Germline V CDR1 and CDR2: MDHEN, SYDVKM. V was cut by 5 bases and J by 1 base, with 15 bases left in between. The CDR3 has 15 amino acids. CDR3 DNA sequence: TGTGCCAGCAGTCAAGCGGCAGGGGGGTCCTACGAGCAGTACTTC. It translates to CASSQAAGGSYEQYF. The full variable domain, with the rest looked up from reference TRBV28 and TRBJ2-7, is DVKVTQSSRYLVKRTGEKVFLECVQDMDHENMFWYRQDPGLGLRLIYFSYDVKMKEKGDIPEGYSVSREKKERFSLILESASTNQTSMYLCASSQAAGGSYEQYFGPGTRLTVT.

This clone was observed a handful of times. The chain recombines TRBV6-1 with TRBJ2-3; 7 positions agree with TRBD1. V trimming: 7 bases; J trimming: 1 base; junction bases outside the gene matches: 5. The germline V gene has CDR1 MNHNS and CDR2 SASEGT. The CDR3 runs 14 residues. Here the CDR3 reads CASILGTGTDTQYF. The CDR3 bases are TGTGCCAGCATTCTCGGGACAGGCACAGATACGCAGTATTTT.

The J gene is TRBJ2-3, the V gene TRBV14; D may be TRBD1 (6 bases). The CDR3 extends over 14 amino acids. Germline V lookup: CDR1 SGHDN, CDR2 FVKESK. Trimming shortened V by 2 bases and J by 2 bases, and 8 bases separated the two germline ends. CDR3 sequence (DNA): TGTGCCAGCAGCCAACCGGGACACACAGATACGCAGTATTTT. Protein product: CASSQPGHTDTQYF.

The rearrangement uses TRBV15 and TRBJ1-4; the D is unclear. Germline V gene sequence: CDR1 LNHNV, CDR2 YYDKDF (reference sequence). The CDR3 extends over 16 amino acids. V was trimmed by 2 bases and J by 7 bases, leaving 17 bases between them. CDR3 sequence (DNA): TGTGCCACCAGCAGACCATACGGGGTCAGGAGTGAAAAACTGTTTTTT. Translating it yields CATSRPYGVRSEKLFF.

The V and J genes are TRBV11-2 and TRBJ2-1; 11 bases are shared with TRBD2. V dropped 5 bases and J dropped 7; count of bases not matched to a gene: 7. This CDR3 comprises 15 residues. Germline CDR1 reads SGHAT; CDR2 reads FQNNGV. CDR3 coding DNA: TGTGCCAGCAGCCGGGGTATAGCGGGAGGGAATGAGCAGTTCTTC. Translating gives CASSRGIAGGNEQFF. The full variable domain, in which reference TRBV11-2 and TRBJ2-1 provide the parts outside the CDR3, is EAGVAQSPRYKIIEKRQSVAFWCNPISGHATLYWYQQILGQGPKLLIQFQNNGVVDDSQLPKDRFSAERLKGVDSTLKIQPAKLEDSAVYLCASSRGIAGGNEQFFGPGTRLTVL.